This entry describes one TCR beta chain. Its recognized antigen is unknown. No base qualities exist here, and no much larger clone lies one base off it. The data were taken from a study of T cell responses to AZD1222 COVID-19 vaccine (dated by TCRdb to about 2021). Regarding the complete study: AZD1222 recipients with second doses at about 4 weeks or about 12 weeks were pooled, because spike-specific TCR depth and breadth did not differ between schedules. A total of 233 trial participants underwent TCR sequencing, of whom about 200 had received two doses of AZD1222 and about 25 had received two doses of the MenACWY control vaccine. Trial participants were enrolled into age subgroups of 18-55, 56-69 and 70-plus years, which contained approximately 150, 30 and 60 TCR-sequenced participants, respectively.

The time point label for this specimen denotes: baseline before first vaccination. The vaccinee samples were drawn from two UK trials, COV001 and COV002, one of which was a single-blind randomized controlled phase 2/3 trial testing AZD1222 (ChAdOx1 nCoV-19) in healthy adults. For TCRbeta chain sequencing, PBMC samples were collected from trial participants at day 0 and at day 28 after the second dose. The CDR3 regions of human TCRbeta chains were subjected to immunosequencing. The original methods were these. Repertoire TCRs were checked for matches against a reference library of SARS-CoV-2-specific TCRs that had been generated using the MIRA antigen-specificity platform. Breadth was defined as the fraction of unique TCRs that were SARS-CoV-2-associated. Depth was defined as the fraction of total T cells that were SARS-CoV-2-associated. Using the MIRA data, each spike-specific TCR was assigned both to the spike region to which the TCR was reactive and to a CD4 or CD8 class. Log10-transformed breadth and depth values were compared by one-way ANOVA with Sidak's multiple comparisons tests. The source is immuneACCESS, and TCRdb retained only in-frame sequences with V and J called. Part of the clones is not carried over; for the studies checked, unresolved V genes explain less than half of this, and the remainder is unexplained. That table furnishes V, J and clone size, whereas the DNA furnished D and trimming. Counted in this sample were approximately 130,000 clones; roughly 89% of them appeared once. About 29% of the sample belongs to the ten largest clones.

Summary of the overall study and its limitations: No day 14 peak-response samples were available, so repertoires were characterized only after the peak T cell response. Vaccine-associated CD4 TCRs spanned the whole spike protein, with dominant responses in regions 160-218 and 743-854. Reportedly, close to half of the unique spike-specific TCRs recognized epitopes lying outside the regions that are mutated in the B.1.351 and B.1.1.7 variants. Only 5 to 7 AZD1222 recipients were SARS-CoV-2 seropositive at baseline, limiting conclusions about previously exposed vaccinees. After two AZD1222 doses, spike-specific TCR breadth and depth were significantly higher than at day 0 and than in MenACWY recipients. The 56-69-year group was small, and its depth increase did not reach significance, likely because of low power. Most participants were white British and females outnumbered males, and the authors suggested that clonal diversity may have been underestimated.

The sequences come from peripheral blood, collected on day 0 of AZD1222 vaccination. The sequence came from an adult in good health.

The CDR3 reads CASSFGPGGSTDTQYF. Here is the DNA: TGTGCCAGCAGCTTCGGCCCAGGCGGGAGCACAGATACGCAGTATTTT. The V and J genes are TRBV7-8 and TRBJ2-3; the D region possibly corresponds to TRBD2 (5 bases align). Looking up the germline V gene yields CDR1 SGHVS and CDR2 FQNEAQ. Including the terminal cysteine and phenylalanine, the CDR3 comprises 16 residues. Only the CDR3 region is kept as DNA, spanning 48 bases read in frame from base 1. The germline ends are 13 bases apart after V is trimmed by 3 bases and J by 0 bases.